One and the same sample provided the 28 T cell receptor beta chains below, sequenced in a study of T cell changes during pregnancy in multiple sclerosis. Assay used: immunoSEQ multiplex PCR; TCRdb lists only in-frame clones, some missing. The table has about 110,000 clones, about 90% seen once. This specimen was peripheral blood, taken after pregnancy. These receptors were obtained from a female donor with multiple sclerosis, enrolled in a pregnancy study.

The chain carries TRBV19 and TRBJ1-1; D is unresolved. The ends were cut back, 1 base at V and 6 bases at J, with 9 bases in the middle. CDR3 length: 13 residues. The germline gives CDR1 LNHDA, CDR2 SQIVND (reference sequence). CDR3 protein: CASSIGGSPEAFF. The CDR3 DNA follows: TGTGCCAGTAGTATAGGAGGGAGTCCTGAAGCTTTCTTT.

The J gene is TRBJ1-1, the V gene TRBV5-1; 9 bases match TRBD1. Per the germline V gene, CDR1 is SGHRS and CDR2 is YFSETQ. This CDR3 contains 14 residues. With V trimmed by 3 bases and J by 3 bases, 3 bases remained unmatched. The CDR3 loop reads CASSSGTGYTEAFF. The DNA for the CDR3 is TGCGCCAGCAGCTCCGGGACAGGGTACACTGAAGCTTTCTTT.

The V call is TRBV19, the J call TRBJ1-2, with D perhaps matching TRBD1 (6 bases). This CDR3 contains 13 residues. V was cut by 6 bases and J by 3 bases, with 11 bases left in between. Germline assignment: CDR1 LNHDA and CDR2 SQIVND (reference sequence). CDR3 in amino acids: CASRRTEYYGYTF. CDR3 nucleotides: TGTGCCAGTAGGCGGACAGAATACTATGGCTACACCTTC. Based on the CDR3 plus reference TRBV19 and TRBJ1-2, the full variable domain is DGGITQSPKYLFRKEGQNVTLSCEQNLNHDAMYWYRQDPGQGLRLIYYSQIVNDFQKGDIAEGYSVSREKKESFPLTVTSAQKNPTAFYLCASRRTEYYGYTFGSGTRLTVV.

This rearrangement joins TRBV4-2 to TRBJ1-2, with D perhaps TRBD1 (6 bases). V lost 0 bases and J 7 bases, leaving 15 bases between the germline ends. CDR1 and CDR2 (germline): LGHNA, YNFKEQ. CDR3 length equals 15 residues. This chain's CDR3 is CASSQDEAGASGYTF. CDR3 nucleotides: TGTGCCAGCAGCCAAGATGAGGCAGGGGCCTCTGGCTACACCTTC.

The chain employs TRBV6-5 and TRBJ2-5; D is perhaps TRBD1 (6 bases). CDR3 size: 14 residues. V lost 6 bases to trimming and J lost 2 bases, with 13 bases between them. Germline CDR1 is MNHEY and CDR2 is SVGAGI. The CDR3 sequence: CASSPWTAQETQYF. CDR3 sequence (DNA): TGTGCCAGCAGCCCCTGGACAGCACAAGAGACCCAGTACTTC.

The V and J genes are TRBV27 and TRBJ2-7; D not resolved. V was cut by 6 bases and J by 4 bases, with 13 bases left in between. From germline, CDR1 is MNHEY and CDR2 SMNVEV (reference sequence). The CDR3 runs to 13 residues. CDR3 sequence reads: CASSLSTRYEQYF. The CDR3 nucleotides are TGTGCCAGCAGCCTTTCGACTCGTTACGAGCAGTACTTC.

The chain links TRBV27 to TRBJ1-5, with D tentatively TRBD1 (5 bases). CDR3 length equals 14 residues. Trimming left V 5 bases short and J 3 bases short, with 11 bases between. The germline V gene has CDR1 MNHEY and CDR2 SMNVEV (reference sequence). This chain's CDR3 is CASSPAGYNQPQHF. CDR3 DNA: TGTGCCAGCAGTCCGGCAGGGTACAATCAGCCCCAGCATTTT.

The chain recombines TRBV9 with TRBJ1-1; D remains ambiguous. Trimming left V 0 bases short and J 1 base short, with 4 bases between. Germline V CDR1 and CDR2: SGDLS, YYNGEE. The CDR3 spans 13 residues. CDR3 loop: CASSVAGNTEAFF. The CDR3 nucleotides are TGTGCCAGCAGCGTAGCGGGGAACACTGAAGCTTTCTTT. Full variable domain (remainder filled in from reference TRBV9 and TRBJ1-1): DSGVTQTPKHLITATGQRVTLRCSPRSGDLSVYWYQQSLDQGLQFLIQYYNGEERAKGNILERFSAQQFPDLHSELNLSSLELGDSALYFCASSVAGNTEAFFGQGTRLTVV.

This chain links TRBV28 with TRBJ2-3, with D tentatively TRBD2 (6 bases). Germline V gives CDR1 MDHEN, CDR2 SYDVKM. The CDR3 sequence is 14 residues long. The V and J ends lost 6 bases and 5 bases respectively, with 15 bases between them. DNA of the CDR3: TGTGCCAGCAGCTCCAGGAGAGCGGGAGATACGCAGTATTTT. It yields the protein CASSSRRAGDTQYF.

CDR3 nucleotides: TGTGCCAGCAGTTTGTGGACAGGGAGGACGCAGTATTTT. This sequence encodes CASSLWTGRTQYF. The chain links TRBV27 to TRBJ2-3; 8 bases map to TRBD1. Germline V CDR1 and CDR2: MNHEY, SMNVEV (reference sequence). V gave up 3 bases and J gave up 9 bases; unmatched junction bases: 5. The CDR3 has 13 residues.

A word on this clone: This may stem from a read error, because a much larger clone lies one nucleotide away. This chain links TRBV28 with TRBJ2-3, with TRBD2 matching over 10 bases. CDR3 length: 16 residues. After removal of 0 bases from V and 0 bases from J, the junction contained 0 bases not matched to a gene. CDR1 is MDHEN and CDR2 is SYDVKM in the germline V gene. This CDR3 is CASSLWTSGSTDTQYF. Here the CDR3 DNA reads TGTGCCAGCAGTTTATGGACTAGCGGGAGCACAGATACGCAGTATTTT.

This rearrangement joins TRBV5-4 to TRBJ1-2; weak D call: TRBD1 (6 bases). This CDR3 is 16 amino acids long. CDR1 SGHNT and CDR2 YYREEE come from the germline V gene (reference sequence). Trimming left V 4 bases short and J 2 bases short, with 18 bases between. DNA for the CDR3: TGTGCCAGCAGCCAAGGAGCGCGACAGGCAAACTATGGCTACACCTTC. Its protein is CASSQGARQANYGYTF. Filled out from reference TRBV5-4 and TRBJ1-2, the complete variable domain reads ETGVTQSPTHLIKTRGQQVTLRCSSQSGHNTVSWYQQALGQGPQFIFQYYREEENGRGNFPPRFSGLQFPNYSSELNVNALELDDSALYLCASSQGARQANYGYTFGSGTRLTVV.

This clone was seen once. This rearrangement joins TRBV5-1 to TRBJ2-7; D is ambiguous. This CDR3 region has 12 residues. CDR1 and CDR2 (germline): SGHRS, YFSETQ. V lost 0 bases to trimming and J lost 5 bases, with 6 bases between them. This CDR3 is CASSLDGHEQYF. CDR3 in DNA: TGCGCCAGCAGCTTGGATGGCCACGAGCAGTACTTC.

This CDR3 is CASSDWDRIYWPNGYTF. The CDR3 nucleotides read TGTGCCAGCAGTGATTGGGACAGGATATATTGGCCTAATGGCTACACCTTC. V usage is TRBV6-4 and J usage is TRBJ1-2; TRBD1 matches at 8 bases. Per germline, CDR1 MRHNA and CDR2 SNTAGT. The CDR3 extends over 17 amino acids. Trimming took 3 bases from V and 6 from J; bases not matched to a gene: 15.

CDR3: CASSLAPRGGPYEQYF. CDR3 coding DNA: TGTGCCAGCAGCTTAGCGCCTCGCGGGGGACCCTACGAGCAGTACTTC. The rearrangement joins TRBV7-2 to TRBJ2-7, with TRBD2 matching over 7 bases. The CDR3 has 16 amino acids. V dropped 0 bases and J dropped 2; count of bases not matched to a gene: 7. Germline V gene sequence: CDR1 SGHTA, CDR2 FQGNSA.

J is TRBJ1-1 and V is TRBV19, with 9 bases that match TRBD1. The CDR3 spans 16 residues. CDR1 is LNHDA, CDR2 SQIVND, per germline (reference sequence). V trimming: 6 bases; J trimming: 6 bases; junction bases outside the gene matches: 14. This chain's CDR3 is CASSPIGTGSRAEAFF. The CDR3 DNA is TGTGCCAGTAGCCCGATAGGGACAGGGAGTAGAGCTGAAGCTTTCTTT.

CDR3 residues: CASSAGQGYEKLFF. In nucleotides, the CDR3 is TGCGCCAGCAGCGCCGGACAGGGCTATGAAAAACTGTTTTTT. The chain couples TRBV5-1 to TRBJ1-4, with TRBD1 matching 8 bases. This CDR3 contains 14 residues. V gave up 4 bases and J gave up 6 bases; unmatched junction bases: 5. Per the germline V gene, CDR1 is SGHRS and CDR2 is YFSETQ.

V is TRBV5-1 and J is TRBJ2-3; possible D gene TRBD2, 7 bases. The CDR3 loop spans 14 amino acids. Trimming removed 0 bases from V and 4 bases from J, with 9 bases in between. CDR1 and CDR2 from the germline V gene are SGHRS and YFSETQ. CDR3 bases: TGCGCCAGCAGCTTGGGGGAGGGGGCAGATACGCAGTATTTT. Amino acids: CASSLGEGADTQYF.

This clone has just one count. The chain carries TRBV4-2 and TRBJ2-1, with 9 bases identical to TRBD1. Germline trimming cut 6 bases from V and 7 bases from J; bases unmatched to any gene: 7. The CDR3 has 14 residues. Per the germline V gene, CDR1 is LGHNA and CDR2 is YNFKEQ. CDR3 DNA: TGTGCCAGCAGACAATACGGACAGGGGAATGAGCAGTTCTTC. Translating it yields CASRQYGQGNEQFF.

CDR3 sequence reads: CASSQYLLGTDTDTQYF. Written as DNA, the CDR3 is TGCGCCAGCAGCCAATACCTTTTGGGGACAGACACAGATACGCAGTATTTT. V is TRBV4-1 and J is TRBJ2-3; 7 bases line up with TRBD1. The CDR3 length is 17 residues. CDR1 is MGHRA and CDR2 is YSYEKL in the germline V gene. Trimming at V came to 2 bases and at J to 2 bases, leaving 10 bases not matched to a gene.

The chain recombines TRBV7-6 with TRBJ2-5; D is unresolved. Germline V lookup: CDR1 SGHVS, CDR2 FNYEAQ. The V end lost 5 bases, the J end lost 7 bases, and 8 bases lay between the germline ends. The CDR3 length is 11 residues. For the CDR3, the DNA is TGTGCCAGCAGCCGGTATGGGACCCAGTACTTC. It encodes CASSRYGTQYF.

The chain has TRBV11-2 and TRBJ1-5; D may be TRBD1 (6 bases). This CDR3 comprises 13 residues. CDR1 and CDR2 from the germline V gene are SGHAT and FQNNGV. The V gene lost 2 bases and the J gene lost 6 bases, with 8 bases spanning the gap. The CDR3 here is CASSLQGGQPQHF. As DNA, the CDR3 is TGTGCCAGCAGCTTACAAGGGGGTCAGCCCCAGCATTTT.

The CDR3 loop reads CASSEALRRTVANEQFF. CDR3 sequence (DNA): TGTGCCAGCAGTGAAGCGCTTCGAAGGACAGTAGCAAATGAGCAGTTCTTC. V usage is TRBV6-1 and J usage is TRBJ2-1, with D tentatively TRBD1 (6 bases). The germline V gene has CDR1 MNHNS and CDR2 SASEGT. V was trimmed by 0 bases and J by 7 bases, leaving 19 bases between them. The CDR3 runs 17 residues.

V and J are TRBV30 and TRBJ1-5, with 9 bases aligning to TRBD1. The V segment lost 3 bases and the J segment 6 bases; nucleotides outside the gene matches: 6. The germline CDR1 and CDR2 sequences are GTSNPN and SVGIG (reference sequence). This CDR3 comprises 14 residues. The CDR3 DNA follows: TGTGCCTGGAGCTTGGGACAGGGAGGTCAGCCCCAGCATTTT. It specifies CAWSLGQGGQPQHF.

The chain has TRBV11-2 and TRBJ2-3; 14 nucleotides line up with TRBD2. Germline trimming cut 6 bases from V and 4 bases from J; bases unmatched to any gene: 12. Germline V gene sequence: CDR1 SGHAT, CDR2 FQNNGV. The CDR3 is 18 amino acids. The CDR3 protein is CASRGLAGAFNFADTQYF. In nucleotides, the CDR3 is TGTGCCAGCAGGGGACTAGCGGGAGCTTTTAATTTTGCAGATACGCAGTATTTT.

V gene TRBV18 combines with J gene TRBJ1-3, with 8 bases identical to TRBD1. The ends lost 5 bases at V and 3 bases at J; junction bases unmatched: 12. The germline V gene has CDR1 KGHSH and CDR2 LQKENI. The CDR3 totals 17 residues. CDR3 sequence reads: CASSSKDRVGRGNTIYF. CDR3 bases: TGTGCCAGCTCATCGAAGGACAGGGTCGGCCGTGGAAACACCATATATTTT.

This chain links TRBV7-2 with TRBJ1-2, with D perhaps TRBD1 (6 bases). Germline CDR1 and CDR2: SGHTA and FQGNSA. CDR3 length: 13 residues. Trimming left V 10 bases short and J 4 bases short, with 16 bases between. The CDR3: CATRPTGIYGYTF. In DNA, the CDR3 is TGTGCCACCAGACCCACAGGGATCTATGGCTACACCTTC.

The rearrangement links TRBV10-2 to TRBJ2-7, with D possibly TRBD2 on 7 matching bases. Germline V gene lookup returns CDR1 WSHSY and CDR2 SAAADI. V was cut by 7 bases and J by 2 bases, with 9 bases left in between. This CDR3 has 12 residues. The CDR3 here is CASTGGPYEQYF. In DNA, the CDR3 is TGCGCCAGCACGGGGGGCCCCTACGAGCAGTACTTC.